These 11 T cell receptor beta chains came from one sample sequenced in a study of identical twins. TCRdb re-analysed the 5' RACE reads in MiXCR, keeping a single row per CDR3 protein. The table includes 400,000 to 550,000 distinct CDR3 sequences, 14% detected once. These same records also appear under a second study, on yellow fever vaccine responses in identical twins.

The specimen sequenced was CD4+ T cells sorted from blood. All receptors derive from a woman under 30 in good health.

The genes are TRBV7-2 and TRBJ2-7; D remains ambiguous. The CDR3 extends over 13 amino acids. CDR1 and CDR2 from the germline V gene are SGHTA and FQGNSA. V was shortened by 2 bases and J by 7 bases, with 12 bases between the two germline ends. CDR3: CASSLFQVGEQYF. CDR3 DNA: TGTGCCAGCAGCTTATTCCAGGTGGGGGAGCAGTACTTC.

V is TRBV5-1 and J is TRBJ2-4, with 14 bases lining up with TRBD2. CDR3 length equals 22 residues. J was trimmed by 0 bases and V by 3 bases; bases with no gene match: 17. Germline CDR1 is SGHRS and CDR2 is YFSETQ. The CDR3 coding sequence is TGCGCCAGCAGCTCTAACTCCGGATGGACTAGCGGGGGGACTGTAGCCAAAAACATTCAGTACTTC. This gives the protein CASSSNSGWTSGGTVAKNIQYF.

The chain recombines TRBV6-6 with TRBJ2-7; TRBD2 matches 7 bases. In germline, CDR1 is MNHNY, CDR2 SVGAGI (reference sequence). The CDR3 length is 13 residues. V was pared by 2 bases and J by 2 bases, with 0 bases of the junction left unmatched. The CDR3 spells CASSYAGAYEQYF. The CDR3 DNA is TGTGCCAGCAGTTACGCGGGGGCCTACGAGCAGTACTTC.

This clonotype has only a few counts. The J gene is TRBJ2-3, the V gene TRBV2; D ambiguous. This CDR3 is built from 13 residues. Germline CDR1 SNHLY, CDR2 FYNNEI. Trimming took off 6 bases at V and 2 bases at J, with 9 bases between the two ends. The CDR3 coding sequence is TGTGCCAGCAGGACGGAGTACACAGATACGCAGTATTTT. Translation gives CASRTEYTDTQYF.

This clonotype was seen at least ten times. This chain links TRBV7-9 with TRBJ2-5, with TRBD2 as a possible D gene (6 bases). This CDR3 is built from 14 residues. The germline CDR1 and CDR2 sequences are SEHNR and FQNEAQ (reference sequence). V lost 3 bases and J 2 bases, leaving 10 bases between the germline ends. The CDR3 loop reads CASSFTGGQETQYF. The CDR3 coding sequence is TGTGCCAGCAGCTTTACAGGAGGGCAAGAGACCCAGTACTTC.

CDR3 loop: CSVSLGTATNEKLFF. The CDR3 coding sequence is TGCAGCGTTAGTCTCGGGACCGCAACTAATGAAAAACTGTTTTTT. The chain links TRBV29-1 to TRBJ1-4, with D perhaps matching TRBD1 (5 bases). CDR1 is SQVTM and CDR2 is ANQGSEA in the germline V gene. This CDR3 contains 15 residues. The V end lost 5 bases, the J end lost 0 bases, and 13 bases lay between the germline ends.

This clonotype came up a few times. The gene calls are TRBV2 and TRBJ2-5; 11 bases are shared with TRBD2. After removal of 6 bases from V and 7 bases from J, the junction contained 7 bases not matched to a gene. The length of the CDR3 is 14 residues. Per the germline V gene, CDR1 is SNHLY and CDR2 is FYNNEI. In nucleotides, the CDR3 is TGTGCCAGCAGGCCAAGCCTAGCGGGGGGGACCCAGTACTTC. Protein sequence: CASRPSLAGGTQYF.

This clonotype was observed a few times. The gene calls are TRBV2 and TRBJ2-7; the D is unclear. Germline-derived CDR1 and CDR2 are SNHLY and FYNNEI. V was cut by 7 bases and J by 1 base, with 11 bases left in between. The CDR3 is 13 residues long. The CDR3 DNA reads TGTGCCAGCACCCCCGGGCCTTCCTACGAGCAGTACTTC. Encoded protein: CASTPGPSYEQYF.

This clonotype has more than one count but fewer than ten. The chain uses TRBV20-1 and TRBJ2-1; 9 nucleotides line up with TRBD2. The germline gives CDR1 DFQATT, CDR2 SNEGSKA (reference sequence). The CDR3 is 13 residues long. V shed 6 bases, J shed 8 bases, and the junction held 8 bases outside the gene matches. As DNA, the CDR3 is TGCAGTGCGTTCGGGACTAGCATTTATGAGCAGTTCTTC. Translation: CSAFGTSIYEQFF.

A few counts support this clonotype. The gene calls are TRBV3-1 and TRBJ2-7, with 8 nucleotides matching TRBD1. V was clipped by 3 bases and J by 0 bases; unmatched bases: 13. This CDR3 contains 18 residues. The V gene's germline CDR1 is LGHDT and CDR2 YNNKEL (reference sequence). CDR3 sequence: CASSHLAGGMGSSYEQYF. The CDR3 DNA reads TGTGCCAGCAGCCACTTAGCAGGGGGCATGGGGAGCTCCTACGAGCAGTACTTC.

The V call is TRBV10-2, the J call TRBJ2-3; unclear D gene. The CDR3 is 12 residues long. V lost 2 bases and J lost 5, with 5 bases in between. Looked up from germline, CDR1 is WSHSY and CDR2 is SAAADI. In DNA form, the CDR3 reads TGCGCCAGCAGTGAGGTCCTAGATACGCAGTATTTT. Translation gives CASSEVLDTQYF.